The 29 T cell receptor beta chains below were found in one sample sequenced in a study of blood T cells in healthy people across ages. It was with a sample-barcoded 5' primer and a J-beta primer mix that a second PCR of roughly 6 to 12 cycles was run. TCRdb independently ran MiXCR on the 5' RACE reads; one entry per CDR3 protein. In the table there are 800,000 or so distinct CDR3 sequences, roughly 25% of which are singletons. A further study also used this sample, focusing on T cells of mothers and their children.

Sequencing input: blood. These receptors all stem from a boy younger than 18 in good health.

This clonotype has only a few counts. The CDR3 here is CASRGSEAFF. CDR3 nucleotides: TGTGCCAGCAGAGGTAGTGAAGCTTTCTTT. This chain connects TRBV6-2 or TRBV6-3 to TRBJ1-1; D unclear. Germline-derived CDR1 and CDR2 are MNHEY and SVGEGT. V was shortened by 6 bases and J by 7 bases, with 6 bases between the two germline ends. The CDR3 extends over 10 amino acids.

This clonotype was picked up a small number of times. This chain's CDR3 is CSAREDVSYEQYF. Written as DNA, the CDR3 is TGCAGTGCTAGAGAAGACGTCTCCTACGAGCAGTACTTC. The rearrangement uses TRBV20-1 and TRBJ2-7, with no clear D. The length of the CDR3 is 13 residues. The V gene lost 0 bases and the J gene lost 0 bases, with 6 bases spanning the gap. The germline V gene has CDR1 DFQATT and CDR2 SNEGSKA (reference sequence).

This clonotype was seen a handful of times. The chain is built from TRBV6-2 or TRBV6-3 and TRBJ2-5, with no clear D. Germline lookup yields CDR1 MNHEY and CDR2 SVGEGT. Trimming cost V 3 bases and J 1 base, with 15 bases left between them. The CDR3 consists of 16 residues. The CDR3 spells CASSYPRLIGQETQYF. The CDR3 DNA sequence: TGTGCCAGCAGTTATCCGAGACTTATAGGCCAAGAGACCCAGTACTTC.

The rearrangement links TRBV4-1 to TRBJ2-4; D may be TRBD2 (5 bases). The germline V and J ends were trimmed by 2 bases and 9 bases, with 17 bases remaining between them. Per the germline V gene, CDR1 is MGHRA and CDR2 is YSYEKL. The CDR3 sequence is 15 residues long. For the CDR3, the DNA is TGCGCCAGCAGCCAACTCGGTCCACCGGGGTTCATTCAGTACTTC. Its protein is CASSQLGPPGFIQYF.

This clonotype appeared many times. The chain employs TRBV12-3 or TRBV12-4 and TRBJ2-7, with 7 bases fitting TRBD1. Trimming at V came to 4 bases and at J to 5 bases, leaving 2 bases not matched to a gene. This CDR3 has 12 residues. CDR3 nucleotide sequence: TGTGCCAGCAGTTCCACAGGGGACGAGCAGTACTTC. Translating it yields CASSSTGDEQYF.

About this clonotype itself: One end of the junction does not line up with germline, which may come from a read error. V gene TRBV11-2 combines with J gene TRBJ2-5; TRBD2 might be the D (6 bases). The CDR3 has 13 amino acids. The V gene's germline CDR1 is SGHAT and CDR2 FQNNGV. This CDR3 reads CASSLVSGAAEFF. CDR3 bases: TGTGCCAGCAGCTTAGTTTCGGGAGCAGCGGAGTTCTTC.

The chain couples TRBV29-1 to TRBJ1-4; no definite D call. There are 13 residues in the CDR3. The germline V gene has CDR1 SQVTM and CDR2 ANQGSEA. The germline V and J ends were trimmed by 6 bases and 8 bases, with 16 bases remaining between them. The CDR3 loop is CSVKEHLTEKLFF. The CDR3, as DNA: TGCAGCGTGAAAGAACACCTAACGGAAAAACTGTTTTTT.

This sequence joins TRBV18 and TRBJ1-4; 7 bases align to TRBD1. CDR3 length: 13 residues. Unmatched junction bases numbered 2, after V lost 5 bases and J lost 5 bases. Germline V gene data show CDR1 as KGHSH and CDR2 as LQKENI. The CDR3 loop is CASSATGNEKLFF. The CDR3 coding sequence is TGTGCCAGCTCAGCGACAGGGAATGAAAAACTGTTTTTT. The full variable domain, in which reference TRBV18 and TRBJ1-4 provide the parts outside the CDR3, is NAGVMQNPRHLVRRRGQEARLRCSPMKGHSHVYWYRQLPEEGLKFMVYLQKENIIDESGMPKERFSAEFPKEGPSILRIQQVVRGDSAAYFCASSATGNEKLFFGSGTQLSVL.

This clonotype was detected a few times. This chain connects TRBV3-1 to TRBJ2-5; 8 positions agree with TRBD2. The J call may be in error: the DNA end matches TRBJ2-1 better. The CDR3 length is 18 residues. From germline, CDR1 is LGHDT and CDR2 YNNKEL (reference sequence). The CDR3 is CASSHEGLGGAAMFEQFF. In DNA, the CDR3 is TGTGCCAGCAGCCATGAGGGACTAGGGGGGGCGGCAATGTTTGAGCAGTTCTTC.

The genes are TRBV5-1 and TRBJ2-5; TRBD2 aligns across 9 bases. Matching the DNA end better, TRBJ2-1 makes the J call doubtful. Germline V lookup: CDR1 SGHRS, CDR2 YFSETQ. The CDR3 is made up of 15 amino acids. The CDR3 DNA reads as TGCGCCAGCAGCTTCGGCGGGGGGGCTAGGAATGAGCAGTTCTTC. This codes for CASSFGGGARNEQFF.

The V call is TRBV25-1, the J call TRBJ2-3; D gene ambiguous. Germline V lookup: CDR1 MGHDK, CDR2 SYGVNS. Trimming shortened V by 5 bases and J by 0 bases, and 9 bases separated the two germline ends. The CDR3 has 14 amino acids. The CDR3 loop is CASSPVSSTDTQYF. The CDR3 coding sequence is TGTGCCAGCAGTCCCGTTTCGAGCACAGATACGCAGTATTTT.

The V and J genes are TRBV6-6 and TRBJ1-3; D gene ambiguous. In germline, CDR1 is MNHNY, CDR2 SVGAGI (reference sequence). Trimming took 8 bases from V and 16 from J, leaving 24 bases between them. The CDR3 loop spans 13 amino acids. The CDR3 DNA sequence: TGTGCCAGCCGACTTGAGGGTATACCATATCTGTATTTT. It encodes CASRLEGIPYLYF.

This clonotype turned up a few times. The chain joins TRBV20-1 to TRBJ2-5, with 8 positions matching TRBD1. The end of the DNA fits TRBJ2-7 better, so the J call may be wrong. Germline CDR1 is DFQATT and CDR2 is SNEGSKA (reference sequence). The CDR3 covers 13 residues. This CDR3 is CSARDRVLYEQYF. Here the CDR3 DNA reads TGCAGTGCTAGGGACAGGGTCCTTTACGAGCAGTACTTC.

V gene TRBV7-8 combines with J gene TRBJ1-5; D is ambiguous. The germline gives CDR1 SGHVS, CDR2 FQNEAQ. The CDR3 has 13 residues. The V end lost 5 bases, the J end lost 5 bases, and 10 bases lay between the germline ends. CDR3 sequence (DNA): TGTGCCAGCAGCCCTCACTCGCATCAGCCCCAGCATTTT. This translates into CASSPHSHQPQHF.

The chain has TRBV6-2 or TRBV6-3 and TRBJ2-3, with D maybe TRBD2 (6 bases). The CDR3 runs to 14 residues. Germline V gene sequence: CDR1 MNHEY, CDR2 SVGEGT. The V and J ends lost 8 bases and 0 bases respectively, with 12 bases between them. The CDR3 region is CASGGITSTDTQYF. As DNA, the CDR3 is TGTGCCAGCGGCGGGATCACTAGCACAGATACGCAGTATTTT.

A few counts support this clonotype. The V gene is TRBV12-3 or TRBV12-4, the J gene TRBJ1-2; no firm D call. The CDR3 covers 12 residues. Deletions cut 6 bases from V and 6 bases from J, with 11 bases between. The CDR3, as DNA: TGTGCCAGCAGCCGCAGACTTGATGGCTACACCTTC. It codes for CASSRRLDGYTF.

The CDR3 loop reads CASSPGLLEAQFF. CDR3 bases: TGTGCCAGCTCACCGGGCCTGCTCGAGGCGCAGTTCTTC. The chain recombines TRBV18 with TRBJ2-1; D is unclear. Trimming pared 3 bases from V and 12 bases from J, leaving 15 bases between. Looked up from germline, CDR1 is KGHSH and CDR2 is LQKENI. The CDR3 extends over 13 amino acids.

This clonotype appeared many times. The gene calls are TRBV7-2 and TRBJ2-1, with TRBD2 identical over 12 bases. V shed 3 bases and J 7 bases; nucleotides not matched to a gene: 4. This CDR3 has 15 amino acids. CDR1 is SGHTA, CDR2 FQGNSA, per germline. Here the CDR3 reads CASSFGLAGRNEQFF. The CDR3 bases are TGTGCCAGCAGCTTCGGACTAGCGGGGCGGAATGAGCAGTTCTTC.

CDR3: CASRPYYNEQFF. The CDR3 bases are TGTGCCAGCAGGCCTTACTACAATGAGCAGTTCTTC. V and J are TRBV6-1 and TRBJ2-1; D is uncertain. CDR3 length: 12 residues. Looked up from germline, CDR1 is MNHNS and CDR2 is SASEGT. V shed 6 bases and J shed 3 bases, with 6 bases lying between them.

This clonotype was observed a handful of times. The rearrangement uses TRBV9 and TRBJ1-1; D call uncertain. The CDR3 is 14 amino acids. Deletions cut 2 bases from V and 1 base from J, with 9 bases between. CDR1 and CDR2 (germline): SGDLS, YYNGEE. The CDR3 bases are TGTGCCAGCAGCGTCATACTCGGGAACACTGAAGCTTTCTTT. Translation: CASSVILGNTEAFF.

In this sample, this clonotype turned up a few times. The V gene is TRBV6-1, the J gene TRBJ2-5, with TRBD1 matching over 9 bases. The J call may be mistaken, given a closer DNA end match to TRBJ2-1. Germline V lookup: CDR1 MNHNS, CDR2 SASEGT. The CDR3 is made up of 16 amino acids. The chain's CDR3 is CASTTDSDRGINEQFF. CDR3 DNA: TGTGCCAGCACCACGGACTCGGACAGGGGAATAAATGAGCAGTTCTTC.

The table lists this clonotype with a few counts. This chain connects TRBV9 to TRBJ2-2, with 7 nucleotides matching TRBD2. Germline values: CDR1 SGDLS, CDR2 YYNGEE. The CDR3 has 18 residues. After removal of 1 base from V and 0 bases from J, the junction contained 9 bases not matched to a gene. DNA for the CDR3: TGTGCCAGCAGCGTAACTTCTTGGGCGGGGGCGAACACCGGGGAGCTGTTTTTT. Translation: CASSVTSWAGANTGELFF.

This chain links TRBV6-2 or TRBV6-3 with TRBJ2-5, with 7 bases fitting TRBD2. The CDR3 is 16 residues long. Germline trimming cut 4 bases from V and 5 bases from J; bases unmatched to any gene: 13. CDR1 is MNHEY and CDR2 is SVGEGT in the germline V gene. The CDR3 sequence is CASSSNGLADWETQYF. The DNA of the CDR3 is TGTGCCAGCAGTTCTAACGGGCTAGCGGATTGGGAGACCCAGTACTTC.

This chain connects TRBV28 to TRBJ1-1; D not certain. Germline values: CDR1 MDHEN, CDR2 SYDVKM. This CDR3 comprises 12 residues. The CDR3 is CASGVMNTEAFF. Here the CDR3 DNA reads TGTGCATCAGGAGTCATGAACACTGAAGCTTTCTTT.

This clonotype was seen a handful of times. V usage is TRBV4-3 and J usage is TRBJ1-4; D might be TRBD1 (6 bases). The V end lost 3 bases, the J end lost 3 bases, and 11 bases lay between the germline ends. Germline CDR1 reads LGHNA; CDR2 reads YSLEER. There are 15 residues in the CDR3. The CDR3 DNA reads TGCGCCAGCAGCCACCGGGACACTGCTAATGAAAAACTGTTTTTT. It yields the protein CASSHRDTANEKLFF.

The chain uses TRBV21-1 and TRBJ1-2; the D call of TRBD1 is as the table states it, not checked on the DNA. TRBV21-1 is a pseudogene. This CDR3 is built from 13 residues. CDR3: CASSSGGDYGYTF. CDR3 sequence (DNA): TGTGCCAGCAGCAGCGGGGGTGACTATGGCTACACCTTC.

The chain employs TRBV20-1 and TRBJ1-1; 7 positions match TRBD1. Germline V CDR1 and CDR2: DFQATT, SNEGSKA (reference sequence). CDR3 size: 13 residues. J lost 7 bases, V lost 1 base, and 6 bases had no gene match. CDR3 nucleotide sequence: TGCAGTGCTAGAGGTCACAGGGGTGGTGAAGCTTTCTTT. Protein sequence: CSARGHRGGEAFF.

This chain uses TRBV28 with TRBJ1-5; perhaps TRBD1 as D (6 bases). Per the germline V gene, CDR1 is MDHEN and CDR2 is SYDVKM. The CDR3 consists of 15 residues. The germline V and J ends were trimmed by 8 bases and 9 bases, with 23 bases remaining between them. CDR3 region: CASLKQGLSLGPQHF. CDR3 coding DNA: TGTGCCAGCCTGAAACAGGGTCTGAGTCTAGGGCCCCAGCATTTT.

This clonotype was seen only a few times. The chain uses TRBV7-6 and TRBJ1-3; no clear D gene. The CDR3 has 14 amino acids. Germline V lookup: CDR1 SGHVS, CDR2 FNYEAQ. Trimming took 1 base from V and 1 from J, leaving 5 bases between them. CDR3 coding DNA: TGTGCCAGCAGCTTAGAAACGTCTGGAAACACCATATATTTT. It is translated as CASSLETSGNTIYF. The full variable domain, completed using reference TRBV7-6 and TRBJ1-3, is GAGVSQSPRYKVTKRGQDVALRCDPISGHVSLYWYRQALGQGPEFLTYFNYEAQQDKSGLPNDRFSAERPEGSISTLTIQRTEQRDSAMYRCASSLETSGNTIYFGEGSWLTVV.